This T cell receptor (beta chain) was recorded in a study of T cells in localized non-small cell lung cancer. Findings and limits, study-wide: Clonality peaked in uninvolved adjacent lung rather than tumor.

Only in-frame clones appear in the TCRdb table, and some are missing; sequencing was by immunoSEQ multiplex PCR. Altogether 45,000 to 55,000 clones are present, more than 80% being singletons, with the ten largest covering over 15%. Concerning this clone: Its antigen is unidentified.

This CDR3 region has 17 residues. Per germline, CDR1 SGDLS and CDR2 YYNGEE. V trimming: 0 bases; J trimming: 2 bases; junction bases outside the gene matches: 10. This clonotype was sampled from a male donor older than 55 with stage III squamous cell lung carcinoma. The sample here was peripheral blood, taken before any cancer treatment. The genes are TRBV9 and TRBJ2-7, with 8 bases fitting TRBD2. The CDR3 bases are TGTGCCAGCAGCGTAGGGTCACTAGCGGAGCCCCCCTACGAGCAGTACTTC. Translation gives CASSVGSLAEPPYEQYF.